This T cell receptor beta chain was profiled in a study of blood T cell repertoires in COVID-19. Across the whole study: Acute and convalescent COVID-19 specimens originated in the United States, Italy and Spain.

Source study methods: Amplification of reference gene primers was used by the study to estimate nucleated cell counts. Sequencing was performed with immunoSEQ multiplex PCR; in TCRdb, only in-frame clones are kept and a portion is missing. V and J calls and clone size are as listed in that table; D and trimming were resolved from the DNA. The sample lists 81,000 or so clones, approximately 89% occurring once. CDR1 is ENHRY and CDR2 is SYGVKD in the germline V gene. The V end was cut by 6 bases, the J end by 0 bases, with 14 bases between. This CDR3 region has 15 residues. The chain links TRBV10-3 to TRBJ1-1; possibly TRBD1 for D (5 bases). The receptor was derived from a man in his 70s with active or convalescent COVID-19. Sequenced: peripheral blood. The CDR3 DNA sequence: TGTGCCATCAGGGATCCCGACAGACTGAACACTGAAGCTTTCTTT. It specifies CAIRDPDRLNTEAFF.